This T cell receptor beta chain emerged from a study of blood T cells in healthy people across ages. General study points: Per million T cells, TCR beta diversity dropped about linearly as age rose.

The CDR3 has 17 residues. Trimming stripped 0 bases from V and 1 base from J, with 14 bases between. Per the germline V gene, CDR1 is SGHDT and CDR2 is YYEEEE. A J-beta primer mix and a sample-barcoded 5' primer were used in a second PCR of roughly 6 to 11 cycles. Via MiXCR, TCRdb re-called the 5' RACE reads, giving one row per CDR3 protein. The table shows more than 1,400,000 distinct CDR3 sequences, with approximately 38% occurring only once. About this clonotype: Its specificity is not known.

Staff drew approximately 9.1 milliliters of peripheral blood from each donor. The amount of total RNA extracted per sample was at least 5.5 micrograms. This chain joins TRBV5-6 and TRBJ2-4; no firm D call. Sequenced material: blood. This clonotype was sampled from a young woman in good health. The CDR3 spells CASSLESRLMAKNIQYF. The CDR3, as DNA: TGTGCCAGCAGCTTGGAAAGCAGGTTAATGGCCAAAAACATTCAGTACTTC.